Presented here are 15 T cell receptor beta chains from one specimen sequenced in a study of cytomegalovirus exposure and HLA in healthy donors. Primers: 60 Vbeta forward and 13 Jbeta reverse. TCRdb's copy holds only in-frame clones and misses some; the assay was immunoSEQ multiplex PCR. This table lists 100,000 to 150,000 clones. Sequencing was performed on PBMCs. Receptors were obtained from a man aged 30 to 39 in good health and CMV-seronegative.

The V gene is TRBV30, the J gene TRBJ1-3; D gene uncertain. The CDR3 totals 14 residues. Germline V gene sequence: CDR1 GTSNPN, CDR2 SVGIG (reference sequence). Trimming cost V 2 bases and J 2 bases, with 10 bases left between them. The CDR3 is CAWSSKAAGNTIYF. DNA for the CDR3: TGTGCCTGGAGTTCCAAGGCGGCTGGAAACACCATATATTTT.

The chain combines TRBV6-4 with TRBJ2-7; tentatively, D is TRBD2 (5 bases). The CDR3 is made up of 12 amino acids. V lost 10 bases and J lost 0, with 10 bases in between. Germline-derived CDR1 and CDR2 are MRHNA and SNTAGT. The CDR3 bases are TGTGCCAACGTCCGGGGCTCCTACGAGCAGTACTTC. Encoded protein: CANVRGSYEQYF.

J is TRBJ1-2 and V is TRBV9, with a weak D call TRBD1 (6 bases). CDR3 size: 14 residues. Germline CDR1 and CDR2: SGDLS and YYNGEE. Between the trimmed V and J ends, which lost 0 bases and 4 bases, there was a span of 10 bases. CDR3 loop: CASSVDPGAYGYTF. DNA for the CDR3: TGTGCCAGCAGCGTAGATCCAGGGGCCTATGGCTACACCTTC.

The chain combines TRBV4-2 with TRBJ2-2, with 9 nucleotides matching TRBD1. The CDR3 covers 15 residues. Trimming removed 4 bases from V and 6 bases from J; junction bases left unmatched: 6. The germline V gene has CDR1 LGHNA and CDR2 YNFKEQ. The CDR3 loop is CASSLKQGASGELFF. The DNA of the CDR3 is TGTGCCAGCAGCCTAAAACAGGGGGCATCCGGGGAGCTGTTTTTT.

V gene TRBV15 combines with J gene TRBJ1-6; weak D call: TRBD1 (5 bases). V was pared by 5 bases and J by 7 bases, with 18 bases between. The CDR3 is 16 amino acids. CDR1 LNHNV and CDR2 YYDKDF come from the germline V gene (reference sequence). CDR3 residues: CATSSQRQKANSPLHF. The CDR3 bases are TGTGCCACCAGCTCACAACGACAGAAGGCCAATTCACCCCTCCACTTT.

The chain couples TRBV9 to TRBJ2-7, with 10 bases identical to TRBD1. The CDR3 length is 14 residues. V lost 0 bases to trimming and J lost 7 bases; unmatched junction nucleotides: 4. Germline V gene sequence: CDR1 SGDLS, CDR2 YYNGEE. CDR3 sequence (DNA): TGTGCCAGCAGCGTAGGTGGGACAGGGGTAGAGCAGTACTTC. Translating it yields CASSVGGTGVEQYF. Full variable domain (rest looked up from reference TRBV9 and TRBJ2-7): DSGVTQTPKHLITATGQRVTLRCSPRSGDLSVYWYQQSLDQGLQFLIQYYNGEERAKGNILERFSAQQFPDLHSELNLSSLELGDSALYFCASSVGGTGVEQYFGPGTRLTVT.

The rearrangement links TRBV18 to TRBJ1-5, with 8 positions matching TRBD1. Germline assignment: CDR1 KGHSH and CDR2 LQKENI. The CDR3 loop spans 15 amino acids. The trim removed 5 bases at V and 3 bases at J, leaving 6 bases unmatched. The CDR3 sequence: CASSTQTGANQPQHF. The CDR3 coding sequence is TGTGCCAGCTCAACGCAGACAGGGGCCAATCAGCCCCAGCATTTT.

The rearrangement uses TRBV9 and TRBJ2-2; 10 nucleotides match TRBD1. Trimming took 4 bases from V and 6 from J; bases not matched to a gene: 6. The germline V gene encodes CDR1 SGDLS and CDR2 YYNGEE. The CDR3 has 15 amino acids. CDR3 bases: TGTGCCAGCAGCTCCGGGACAGGGGTTGCCGGGGAGCTGTTTTTT. Translated: CASSSGTGVAGELFF. The variable domain in full, with the rest retrieved from reference TRBV9 and TRBJ2-2, is DSGVTQTPKHLITATGQRVTLRCSPRSGDLSVYWYQQSLDQGLQFLIQYYNGEERAKGNILERFSAQQFPDLHSELNLSSLELGDSALYFCASSSGTGVAGELFFGEGSRLTVL.

J is TRBJ2-2 and V is TRBV7-9; perhaps TRBD1 as D (5 bases). CDR3 length: 16 amino acids. CDR1 is SEHNR and CDR2 is FQNEAQ in the germline V gene (reference sequence). Trimming pared 3 bases from V and 3 bases from J, leaving 14 bases between. The CDR3 DNA is TGTGCCAGCAGCTTTAGCCAGGGCGCTTACACCGGGGAGCTGTTTTTT. This gives the protein CASSFSQGAYTGELFF.

The V gene is TRBV7-2, the J gene TRBJ2-3; 10 bases line up with TRBD2. Germline V gene lookup returns CDR1 SGHTA and CDR2 FQGNSA. V dropped 5 bases and J dropped 0; count of bases not matched to a gene: 5. The CDR3 loop spans 16 amino acids. Here the CDR3 DNA reads TGTGCCAGCAGCGCGAGACTAGCGGGTAGCACAGATACGCAGTATTTT. The encoded protein is CASSARLAGSTDTQYF.

The chain has TRBV2 and TRBJ1-1; TRBD1 matches at 8 bases. CDR3 length: 14 amino acids. J was trimmed by 4 bases and V by 4 bases; bases with no gene match: 5. The germline CDR1 and CDR2 sequences are SNHLY and FYNNEI. CDR3 sequence (DNA): TGTGCCAGCAGTGGGAGGACAGGGTTCACTGAAGCTTTCTTT. Translating gives CASSGRTGFTEAFF.

DNA for the CDR3: TGTGCCTGGTTTGCGCTTACCTATGGCTACACCTTC. This translates into CAWFALTYGYTF. The genes are TRBV30 and TRBJ1-2; D not certain. Trimming pared 5 bases from V and 4 bases from J, leaving 11 bases between. The length of the CDR3 is 12 residues. Germline lookup yields CDR1 GTSNPN and CDR2 SVGIG (reference sequence).

This chain joins TRBV7-9 and TRBJ2-7, with 10 bases lining up with TRBD1. There are 14 residues in the CDR3. Germline V lookup: CDR1 SEHNR, CDR2 FQNEAQ (reference sequence). Trimming at V came to 5 bases and at J to 4 bases, leaving 5 bases not matched to a gene. CDR3 loop: CASSPRDRGYEQYF. The CDR3 bases are TGTGCCAGCAGCCCCCGGGACAGGGGTTACGAGCAGTACTTC.

The chain links TRBV6-5 to TRBJ2-7; 11 nucleotides agree with TRBD2. V was clipped by 6 bases and J by 3 bases; unmatched bases: 1. The V gene's germline CDR1 is MNHEY and CDR2 SVGAGI. The CDR3 length is 13 residues. This chain's CDR3 is CASRGTSGYEQYF. The CDR3 coding sequence is TGTGCCAGCAGGGGGACTAGCGGCTACGAGCAGTACTTC.

The chain couples TRBV27 to TRBJ1-2, with a weak D call TRBD1 (5 bases). There are 14 residues in the CDR3. From germline, CDR1 is MNHEY and CDR2 SMNVEV (reference sequence). The V end lost 2 bases, the J end lost 9 bases, and 16 bases lay between the germline ends. The CDR3 is CASSLGAGGYRYTF. The CDR3 coding sequence is TGTGCCAGCAGTTTAGGGGCGGGGGGTTACCGCTACACCTTC.